The 32 T cell receptor beta chains reported below all come from one sample, sequenced in a study of T-cell reconstitution after alpha-beta-depleted transplantation in children. Preparation of the TCRbeta library involved a method that used unique molecular identifiers. TCRdb re-analysed the PCR reads in MiXCR, keeping a single row per CDR3 protein. The sample contains some 200,000 distinct CDR3 sequences, under 8.5% of which appear only once. This specimen was PBMCs, mostly from graft donor cells, taken 360 days after TCRalphabeta/CD19-depleted stem cell transplant. The receptors were gathered from a male patient aged 2 to 10 who had a stem cell transplant for acute myeloid leukemia, so the T cells may come from the graft donor.

CDR3 residues: CASSMQGEETQYF. The CDR3 nucleotides read TGTGCCAGCAGCATGCAGGGAGAAGAGACCCAGTACTTC. This sequence joins TRBV9 and TRBJ2-5; perhaps D is TRBD1 or TRBD2 (5 bases each). V was cut by 4 bases and J by 3 bases, with 10 bases left in between. Germline CDR1 and CDR2: SGDLS and YYNGEE. This CDR3 is 13 amino acids long.

The chain employs TRBV5-1 and TRBJ2-5, with TRBD2 matching 10 bases. From germline, CDR1 is SGHRS and CDR2 YFSETQ. V gave up 0 bases and J gave up 1 base; unmatched junction bases: 6. The CDR3 is 17 residues long. CDR3 nucleotide sequence: TGCGCCAGCAGCTTGGAAGGTAGCGGGAGGCCCCAAGAGACCCAGTACTTC. Translated, it gives CASSLEGSGRPQETQYF. Filled out from reference TRBV5-1 and TRBJ2-5, the complete variable domain reads KAGVTQTPRYLIKTRGQQVTLSCSPISGHRSVSWYQQTPGQGLQFLFEYFSETQRNKGNFPGRFSGRQFSNSRSEMNVSTLELGDSALYLCASSLEGSGRPQETQYFGPGTRLLVL.

This clonotype turned up a few times. The J gene is TRBJ2-1, the V gene TRBV28; D is perhaps TRBD2 (5 bases). In germline, CDR1 is MDHEN, CDR2 SYDVKM. The CDR3 is 13 amino acids. Trimming took off 3 bases at V and 8 bases at J, with 11 bases between the two ends. CDR3 nucleotide sequence: TGTGCCAGCAGTTTTTTACTAGTGGATGAGCAGTTCTTC. Translated, it gives CASSFLLVDEQFF.

V usage is TRBV5-1 and J usage is TRBJ2-1; D tentatively reads TRBD1 or TRBD2 (5 bases each). V was clipped by 0 bases and J by 12 bases, with 19 bases between them. This CDR3 region has 15 residues. CDR1 and CDR2 (germline): SGHRS, YFSETQ. The CDR3 loop is CASSLAPGPASMQFF. CDR3 DNA sequence: TGCGCCAGCAGCTTGGCCCCGGGGCCAGCATCGATGCAGTTCTTC.

V and J are TRBV10-3 and TRBJ2-3; 7 nucleotides agree with TRBD2. Trimming at V came to 2 bases and at J to 2 bases, leaving 7 bases not matched to a gene. The CDR3 spans 16 residues. Germline CDR1 ENHRY, CDR2 SYGVKD. In DNA, the CDR3 is TGTGCCATCAGTGAGATAGCGGGCCAACCCACAGATACGCAGTATTTT. Encoded protein: CAISEIAGQPTDTQYF.

The sample holds many counts of this clonotype. This sequence joins TRBV24-1 and TRBJ2-1; D might be TRBD1 or TRBD2, each matching 5 bases. The CDR3 runs to 16 residues. Germline lookup yields CDR1 KGHDR and CDR2 SFDVKD. V lost 3 bases, J lost 7 bases, and 18 bases lay in between. The CDR3 here is CATSDTKAGTLNEQFF. CDR3 nucleotide sequence: TGTGCCACCAGTGATACAAAAGCCGGGACCTTAAATGAGCAGTTCTTC.

The chain combines TRBV15 with TRBJ2-4; no clear D. Germline CDR1 is LNHNV and CDR2 is YYDKDF (reference sequence). Trimming removed 0 bases at V and 6 bases at J, with 9 bases between. The CDR3 is 14 residues long. The CDR3 protein is CATSRDPLINIQYF. CDR3 nucleotides: TGTGCCACCAGCAGAGATCCCCTAATAAACATTCAGTACTTC. Full variable domain (outside the CDR3, taken from reference TRBV15 and TRBJ2-4): DAMVIQNPRYQVTQFGKPVTLSCSQTLNHNVMYWYQQKSSQAPKLLFHYYDKDFNNEADTPDNFQSRRPNTSFCFLDIRSPGLGDTAMYLCATSRDPLINIQYFGAGTRLSVL.

This clonotype occurred many times. The gene calls are TRBV15 and TRBJ2-3, with TRBD2 matching 10 bases. The CDR3 extends over 14 amino acids. Trimming removed 1 base from V and 7 bases from J; junction bases left unmatched: 2. Germline assignment: CDR1 LNHNV and CDR2 YYDKDF (reference sequence). The CDR3: CATSRGTSGYTQYF. Here the CDR3 DNA reads TGTGCCACCAGCAGAGGGACTAGCGGATATACGCAGTATTTT.

The chain recombines TRBV12-3 or TRBV12-4 with TRBJ1-3; TRBD1 matches 7 bases. The V segment lost 6 bases and the J segment 4 bases; nucleotides outside the gene matches: 12. The CDR3 consists of 16 residues. This CDR3 reads CASRFTGERRGNTIYF. In DNA, the CDR3 is TGTGCCAGCAGATTTACAGGGGAAAGAAGAGGAAACACCATATATTTT.

The rearrangement uses TRBV10-3 and TRBJ2-5; D possibly corresponds to TRBD1 (5 bases). Trimming left V 0 bases short and J 10 bases short, with 9 bases between. CDR3 length: 12 amino acids. Germline V gives CDR1 ENHRY, CDR2 SYGVKD. CDR3 sequence reads: CAISESGRHQYF. In nucleotides, the CDR3 is TGTGCCATCAGTGAGTCGGGGCGGCACCAGTACTTC.

This clonotype was detected only a few times. The chain has TRBV5-1 and TRBJ1-2; TRBD1 matches at 12 bases. Losses at the gene ends were 1 base for V and 4 bases for J; bases not matched to a gene: 11. The CDR3 loop spans 18 amino acids. Germline lookup yields CDR1 SGHRS and CDR2 YFSETQ. This chain's CDR3 is CASSLLTTGTGGIYGYTF. The CDR3 DNA reads as TGCGCCAGCAGCTTGTTGACTACCGGGACAGGGGGCATCTATGGCTACACCTTC.

The sample holds a few counts of this clonotype. V gene TRBV20-1 combines with J gene TRBJ2-5, with a weak D call TRBD2 (5 bases). This CDR3 has 13 amino acids. Germline CDR1 reads DFQATT; CDR2 reads SNEGSKA (reference sequence). V was pared by 2 bases and J by 4 bases, with 11 bases between. The chain's CDR3 is CSARSPGRETQYF. CDR3 coding DNA: TGCAGTGCTAGAAGCCCGGGGAGAGAGACCCAGTACTTC.

The table lists this clonotype with many counts. V and J are TRBV20-1 and TRBJ2-7; D not resolved. Germline V gene lookup returns CDR1 DFQATT and CDR2 SNEGSKA (reference sequence). The CDR3 length is 14 residues. V lost 6 bases, J lost 3 bases, and 18 bases lay in between. Here the CDR3 reads CSAPQNGQGYEQYF. CDR3 sequence (DNA): TGCAGTGCCCCTCAGAACGGTCAAGGCTACGAGCAGTACTTC.

A note on this clonotype: Germline and junction disagree at one end, which may indicate a read error. V gene TRBV18 combines with J gene TRBJ1-5; maybe TRBD1 (5 bases). This CDR3 comprises 13 residues. Germline lookup yields CDR1 KGHSH and CDR2 LQKENI. In DNA form, the CDR3 reads TGTGCCAGCTCTCCACAGGACAATCAGCCCCAGCATTTT. It is translated as CASSPQDNQPQHF.

This clonotype has a count of ten or more. The chain uses TRBV12-3 or TRBV12-4 and TRBJ2-7; TRBD1 might be the D (5 bases). V was shortened by 1 base and J by 0 bases, with 7 bases between the two germline ends. CDR3 length: 14 amino acids. CDR3 region: CASSLGQSSYEQYV. CDR3 nucleotides: TGTGCCAGCAGTTTAGGACAGAGCTCCTACGAGCAGTACGTC.

This clonotype has a count of ten or more. The chain links TRBV5-6 to TRBJ2-5, with D uncertain. The CDR3 is 14 residues long. With 0 bases removed from V and 0 bases from J, the gap between germline ends came to 6 bases. Germline-derived CDR1 and CDR2 are SGHDT and YYEEEE. The CDR3 region has the DNA TGTGCCAGCAGCTTGGGGAGCAACCAAGAGACCCAGTACTTC. The encoded protein is CASSLGSNQETQYF.

This clonotype was picked up many times. This rearrangement joins TRBV4-3 to TRBJ2-7, with 13 bases fitting TRBD2. Germline CDR1 is LGHNA and CDR2 is YSLEER. The V and J ends lost 5 bases and 0 bases, in that order; junction bases with no gene match: 7. The CDR3 sequence is 17 residues long. DNA of the CDR3: TGCGCCAGCAGCTTTGGGACTAGCGGGATCCCCTCCTACGAGCAGTACTTC. Protein product: CASSFGTSGIPSYEQYF.

J is TRBJ2-3 and V is TRBV7-9; no definite D call. With 4 bases removed from V and 14 bases from J, the gap between germline ends came to 16 bases. Germline assignment: CDR1 SEHNR and CDR2 FQNEAQ (reference sequence). The CDR3 is 12 residues long. The CDR3 loop reads CASSSYLRRAYF. The CDR3 nucleotides read TGTGCCAGCAGCTCCTACCTCAGACGGGCGTATTTT.

V is TRBV7-3 and J is TRBJ2-2; maybe TRBD2 (6 bases). The CDR3 runs 15 residues. Germline V lookup: CDR1 SGHTA, CDR2 FQGTGA. The V gene lost 5 bases and the J gene lost 6 bases, with 16 bases spanning the gap. The DNA for the CDR3 is TGTGCCAGCAGCCCGGCCCTGGGGAGGCCCGGGGAGCTGTTTTTT. Residues: CASSPALGRPGELFF.

This clonotype was seen at least ten times. The J gene is TRBJ2-7, the V gene TRBV7-2; no clear D. The CDR3 sequence is 15 residues long. Looked up from germline, CDR1 is SGHTA and CDR2 is FQGNSA. Trimming took off 3 bases at V and 3 bases at J, with 15 bases between the two ends. CDR3 coding DNA: TGTGCCAGCAGCTTGGCAGCACAGCGTAACTACGAGCAGTACTTC. Protein: CASSLAAQRNYEQYF.

This clonotype was detected many times. This chain links TRBV29-1 with TRBJ2-3; no clear D gene. The CDR3 loop spans 16 amino acids. Germline CDR1 reads SQVTM; CDR2 reads ANQGSEA. V lost 4 bases and J lost 4, with 21 bases in between. The CDR3 sequence is CSVGVGGSSDADTQYF. The CDR3 DNA sequence: TGCAGCGTTGGAGTGGGTGGTAGCTCCGACGCAGATACGCAGTATTTT.

This clonotype has a count of ten or more. This chain connects TRBV5-1 to TRBJ2-5; no clear D. The CDR3 length is 13 residues. Germline loops: CDR1 SGHRS, CDR2 YFSETQ. The V end was cut by 5 bases, the J end by 1 base, with 9 bases between. As DNA, the CDR3 is TGCGCCAGCAGACCGAATGTCCAAGAGACCCAGTACTTC. It is translated as CASRPNVQETQYF.

This clonotype turned up a few times. The rearrangement uses TRBV28 and TRBJ2-4, with 8 bases aligning to TRBD1. Germline V CDR1 and CDR2: MDHEN, SYDVKM. After removal of 3 bases from V and 9 bases from J, the junction contained 7 bases not matched to a gene. CDR3 size: 14 residues. CDR3 nucleotide sequence: TGTGCCAGCAGTTTGCCAACCGACAGGGGCATTCAGTACTTC. This codes for CASSLPTDRGIQYF.

There are a few counts of this clonotype. The chain couples TRBV29-1 to TRBJ1-2; D gene ambiguous. In germline, CDR1 is SQVTM, CDR2 ANQGSEA. The CDR3 totals 16 residues. Trimming removed 3 bases from V and 1 base from J, with 18 bases in between. As DNA, the CDR3 is TGCAGCGTTGACGATTCAGGTTGGAGCCATAACTATGGCTACACCTTC. Its protein product is CSVDDSGWSHNYGYTF. Full variable domain (outside the CDR3, taken from reference TRBV29-1 and TRBJ1-2): SAVISQKPSRDICQRGTSLTIQCQVDSQVTMMFWYRQQPGQSLTLIATANQGSEATYESGFVIDKFPISRPNLTFSTLTVSNMSPEDSSIYLCSVDDSGWSHNYGYTFGSGTRLTVV.

This clonotype showed up just a few times. The V gene is TRBV12-3 or TRBV12-4, the J gene TRBJ2-3, with D tentatively TRBD2 (6 bases). The CDR3 is 15 residues long. V was trimmed by 3 bases and J by 5 bases, leaving 15 bases between them. This CDR3 is CASSLWGVRGDTQYF. CDR3 bases: TGTGCCAGCAGTTTGTGGGGGGTTCGAGGAGATACGCAGTATTTT.

The CDR3: CASSLSGRDTGTGELFF. The CDR3 DNA is TGTGCCAGCAGCTTGTCGGGGCGGGATACGGGCACCGGGGAGCTGTTTTTT. The V gene is TRBV5-5, the J gene TRBJ2-2; TRBD2 might be the D (6 bases). Trimming took 1 base from V and 4 from J, leaving 17 bases between them. Germline loops: CDR1 SGHKS, CDR2 YYEKEE (reference sequence). The CDR3 spans 17 residues.

V gene TRBV7-2 combines with J gene TRBJ2-5; weak D call: TRBD2 (5 bases). V lost 5 bases and J 5 bases, leaving 18 bases between the germline ends. This CDR3 spans 15 amino acids. The germline V gene has CDR1 SGHTA and CDR2 FQGNSA. The CDR3 DNA is TGTGCCAGCAGCGCGCGCCCTAGCAGCCTGGAGACCCAGTACTTC. This sequence encodes CASSARPSSLETQYF. The whole variable domain, remainder taken from reference TRBV7-2 and TRBJ2-5, is GAGVSQSPSNKVTEKGKDVELRCDPISGHTALYWYRQSLGQGLEFLIYFQGNSAPDKSGLPSDRFSAERTGGSVSTLTIQRTQQEDSAVYLCASSARPSSLETQYFGPGTRLLVL.

V gene TRBV14 combines with J gene TRBJ2-7; D uncertain. Per germline, CDR1 SGHDN and CDR2 FVKESK. Trimming cost V 1 base and J 4 bases, with 8 bases left between them. This CDR3 has 13 amino acids. CDR3 sequence reads: CASSQALGYEQYF. As DNA, the CDR3 is TGTGCCAGCAGCCAAGCTTTAGGTTACGAGCAGTACTTC.

This clonotype was recorded many times. The V and J genes are TRBV12-3 or TRBV12-4 and TRBJ2-5; D is undetermined. Trimming stripped 5 bases from V and 5 bases from J, with 21 bases between. This CDR3 spans 16 amino acids. Here the CDR3 reads CASSPLRVLHRETQYF. The DNA of the CDR3 is TGTGCCAGCAGTCCCCTCCGGGTCCTCCACCGGGAGACCCAGTACTTC.

This clonotype was seen at least ten times. V is TRBV10-3 and J is TRBJ1-2, with TRBD1 identical over 11 bases. J lost 0 bases, V lost 8 bases, and 5 bases had no gene match. Looked up from germline, CDR1 is ENHRY and CDR2 is SYGVKD. The CDR3 covers 15 residues. The CDR3 here is CAIRGTGGPNYGYTF. As DNA, the CDR3 is TGTGCCATCCGAGGGACAGGGGGTCCTAACTATGGCTACACCTTC.

This clonotype was counted ten times or more. The chain employs TRBV28 and TRBJ1-1; TRBD1 might be the D (5 bases). V gave up 1 base and J gave up 7 bases, with 19 bases separating them. The germline V gene encodes CDR1 MDHEN and CDR2 SYDVKM. The CDR3 has 16 amino acids. CDR3 in amino acids: CASSLSVGRGVLEAFF. DNA of the CDR3: TGTGCCAGCAGTTTATCGGTGGGGCGTGGAGTTCTTGAAGCTTTCTTT.

The chain is built from TRBV2 and TRBJ2-5; 7 nucleotides align to TRBD1. After removal of 8 bases from V and 2 bases from J, the junction contained 11 bases not matched to a gene. The CDR3 extends over 15 amino acids. CDR1 is SNHLY, CDR2 FYNNEI, per germline. CDR3 residues: CASAELRDRQETQYF. CDR3 nucleotides: TGTGCCAGCGCAGAACTCCGGGACAGACAAGAGACCCAGTACTTC.